One and the same sample provided the 29 T cell receptor beta chains below, sequenced in a study of shared clonotypes between healthy human individuals. Only in-frame clones appear in the TCRdb table, and some are missing; sequencing was by immunoSEQ multiplex PCR. The profile shows some 2,100,000 clones, more than 90% of them singletons. Sequencing used naive CD4+ T cells sorted from blood. Subset noted: CD45RA+ positively selected. The source is a man between 18 and 35 years old in good health.

The V call is TRBV2, the J call TRBJ1-5; D not certain. Deletions cut 5 bases from V and 2 bases from J, with 13 bases between. The V gene's germline CDR1 is SNHLY and CDR2 FYNNEI. The CDR3 extends over 15 amino acids. CDR3 amino acids: CASSFGPGGNQPQHF. The CDR3 DNA reads TGTGCCAGCAGTTTCGGCCCCGGAGGCAATCAGCCCCAGCATTTT.

The count of this clone is one. The V call is TRBV10-3, the J call TRBJ1-3; D gene unclear. Trimming removed 10 bases from V and 0 bases from J, with 13 bases in between. Germline-derived CDR1 and CDR2 are ENHRY and SYGVKD. The CDR3 spans 14 residues. DNA for the CDR3: TGTGCCACCGCCACACCGGTCTCTGGAAACACCATATATTTT. Translating it yields CATATPVSGNTIYF.

The chain uses TRBV27 and TRBJ2-1; 9 nucleotides align to TRBD1. The trim removed 3 bases at V and 0 bases at J, leaving 9 bases unmatched. The CDR3 totals 18 residues. Germline V gene sequence: CDR1 MNHEY, CDR2 SMNVEV (reference sequence). For the CDR3, the DNA is TGTGCCAGCAGTTTGCTGGGACAGGGTGCCTTCTCCTACAATGAGCAGTTCTTC. Its protein product is CASSLLGQGAFSYNEQFF.

This chain connects TRBV7-3 to TRBJ1-6, with D uncertain. The CDR3 spans 13 residues. The ends were cut back, 7 bases at V and 9 bases at J, with 13 bases in the middle. The germline V gene has CDR1 SGHTA and CDR2 FQGTGA. CDR3 nucleotide sequence: TGTGCCAGCACCAGAAACGACGGTTCACCCCTCCACTTT. Its translation: CASTRNDGSPLHF.

The V and J genes are TRBV28 and TRBJ2-7, with D perhaps TRBD1 (6 bases). Germline CDR1 MDHEN, CDR2 SYDVKM. Trimming pared 3 bases from V and 5 bases from J, leaving 17 bases between. The CDR3 covers 15 residues. CDR3 in DNA: TGTGCCAGCAGTTTTCTCGGCAGGGGAAGCGACGAGCAGTACTTC. Amino acid sequence: CASSFLGRGSDEQYF. Looking up the rest from reference TRBV28 and TRBJ2-7 gives the full variable domain: DVKVTQSSRYLVKRTGEKVFLECVQDMDHENMFWYRQDPGLGLRLIYFSYDVKMKEKGDIPEGYSVSREKKERFSLILESASTNQTSMYLCASSFLGRGSDEQYFGPGTRLTVT.

V usage is TRBV28 and J usage is TRBJ2-6; 7 bases line up with TRBD1. The CDR3 is 15 amino acids. The germline V gene encodes CDR1 MDHEN and CDR2 SYDVKM. V lost 6 bases and J lost 1; bases outside the gene matches: 3. The CDR3 region is CASRLGQSGANVLTF. For the CDR3, the DNA is TGTGCCAGCAGACTGGGACAGTCTGGGGCCAACGTCCTGACTTTC.

The chain employs TRBV2 and TRBJ2-5, with D maybe TRBD1 (5 bases). Trimming pared 7 bases from V and 0 bases from J, leaving 9 bases between. Germline V gives CDR1 SNHLY, CDR2 FYNNEI. The CDR3 has 13 residues. Here the CDR3 reads CASTRGYQETQYF. The CDR3 nucleotides read TGTGCCAGCACAAGGGGCTACCAAGAGACCCAGTACTTC. Using reference TRBV2 and TRBJ2-5 for the parts outside the CDR3, the full variable domain is EPEVTQTPSHQVTQMGQEVILRCVPISNHLYFYWYRQILGQKVEFLVSFYNNEISEKSEIFDDQFSVERPDGSNFTLKIRSTKLEDSAMYFCASTRGYQETQYFGPGTRLLVL.

This clone is a singleton in its sample. This chain uses TRBV18 with TRBJ1-2; TRBD1 matches at 9 bases. The CDR3 has 14 residues. The V segment lost 2 bases and the J segment 6 bases; nucleotides outside the gene matches: 4. Germline assignment: CDR1 KGHSH and CDR2 LQKENI. The CDR3 region is CASSPGDRENGYTF. The CDR3 bases are TGTGCCAGCTCACCAGGGGACAGGGAAAATGGCTACACCTTC.

The V call is TRBV6-5, the J call TRBJ2-7; TRBD2 might be the D (5 bases). This CDR3 has 12 amino acids. In germline, CDR1 is MNHEY, CDR2 SVGAGI. The V and J ends lost 2 bases and 9 bases respectively, with 11 bases between them. CDR3 residues: CASSYPGGGQYF. The CDR3 DNA sequence: TGTGCCAGCAGTTACCCCGGAGGCGGGCAGTACTTC.

The chain uses TRBV11-1 and TRBJ1-1; D unresolved. CDR1 is SGHAT, CDR2 FQDESV, per germline (reference sequence). CDR3 length: 15 amino acids. V lost 0 bases and J 5 bases, leaving 13 bases between the germline ends. Written as DNA, the CDR3 is TGTGCCAGCAGCTTAGCGAACCAAGGAAGGACTGAAGCTTTCTTT. Its translation is CASSLANQGRTEAFF. The full variable domain, in which reference TRBV11-1 and TRBJ1-1 provide the parts outside the CDR3, is EAEVAQSPRYKITEKSQAVAFWCDPISGHATLYWYRQILGQGPELLVQFQDESVVDDSQLPKDRFSAERLKGVDSTLKIQPAELGDSAMYLCASSLANQGRTEAFFGQGTRLTVV.

The chain has TRBV9 and TRBJ2-7; 7 bases agree with TRBD1. The CDR3 loop spans 15 amino acids. Germline loops: CDR1 SGDLS, CDR2 YYNGEE. J lost 1 base, V lost 0 bases, and 4 bases had no gene match. The CDR3 spells CASSVDPTGSYEQYF. In DNA form, the CDR3 reads TGTGCCAGCAGCGTAGACCCGACAGGGTCCTACGAGCAGTACTTC.

V usage is TRBV10-2 and J usage is TRBJ1-1; D call uncertain. The V and J ends lost 0 bases and 1 base respectively, with 6 bases between them. The CDR3 spans 14 residues. In germline, CDR1 is WSHSY, CDR2 SAAADI. DNA for the CDR3: TGCGCCAGCAGTGAGTCTTCGCGGAACACTGAAGCTTTCTTT. Translating it yields CASSESSRNTEAFF.

The chain links TRBV10-3 to TRBJ1-2; 9 nucleotides align to TRBD1. CDR3 length: 14 amino acids. Germline lookup yields CDR1 ENHRY and CDR2 SYGVKD. Unmatched junction bases numbered 3, after V lost 2 bases and J lost 5 bases. CDR3 residues: CAISEDGTGYGYTF. The CDR3 DNA is TGTGCCATCAGTGAGGACGGGACAGGGTATGGCTACACCTTC.

DNA of the CDR3: TGTGCCAGCGGCCGGGCGGGACAGGGTAGTGAAAAACTGTTTTTT. Residues: CASGRAGQGSEKLFF. The chain employs TRBV7-9 and TRBJ1-4; 9 bases map to TRBD1. CDR1 is SEHNR and CDR2 is FQNEAQ in the germline V gene (reference sequence). Trimming at V came to 8 bases and at J to 7 bases, leaving 11 bases not matched to a gene. This CDR3 is 15 amino acids long.

The gene calls are TRBV18 and TRBJ2-2; D is undetermined. Germline CDR1 KGHSH, CDR2 LQKENI. The CDR3 is 17 residues long. V shed 3 bases and J shed 0 bases, with 14 bases lying between them. CDR3 protein: CASSPLGPGSNTGELFF. The CDR3 DNA follows: TGTGCCAGCTCACCCCTCGGACCGGGTTCGAACACCGGGGAGCTGTTTTTT.

The chain has TRBV19 and TRBJ1-2; a possible D gene is TRBD1 (5 bases). The CDR3 has 13 residues. In germline, CDR1 is LNHDA, CDR2 SQIVND (reference sequence). V shed 7 bases and J shed 4 bases, with 13 bases lying between them. CDR3 amino acids: CASTLAGPYGYTF. DNA of the CDR3: TGTGCCAGTACATTGGCAGGGCCCTATGGCTACACCTTC.

The chain combines TRBV11-2 with TRBJ2-7, with TRBD2 matching 8 bases. This CDR3 spans 19 amino acids. Germline assignment: CDR1 SGHAT and CDR2 FQNNGV. With V trimmed by 0 bases and J by 2 bases, 15 bases remained unmatched. CDR3 amino acids: CASSLDPGLDLQAAYEQYF. The CDR3 DNA follows: TGTGCCAGCAGCTTAGATCCGGGACTAGACCTCCAGGCCGCCTACGAGCAGTACTTC.

This chain links TRBV5-4 with TRBJ2-7, with a tentative D call TRBD1 (6 bases). The germline V and J ends were trimmed by 4 bases and 4 bases, with 9 bases remaining between them. Germline V lookup: CDR1 SGHNT, CDR2 YYREEE (reference sequence). The CDR3 is made up of 12 amino acids. The CDR3 reads CASSDTGYEQYF. DNA for the CDR3: TGTGCCAGCAGCGACACAGGGTACGAGCAGTACTTC.

This clone has only a few counts. The same CDR3 arises from other DNA sequences in this sample as well. The CDR3 DNA sequence: TGTGCCAGCTCACCTGACCTCAATCAGCCCCAGCATTTT. Amino acid sequence: CASSPDLNQPQHF. The genes are TRBV18 and TRBJ1-5; no definite D call. The V end was cut by 3 bases, the J end by 3 bases, with 6 bases between. CDR3 length: 13 amino acids. Looked up from germline, CDR1 is KGHSH and CDR2 is LQKENI.

This chain connects TRBV10-2 to TRBJ2-7, with D possibly matching TRBD2 (5 bases). Germline values: CDR1 WSHSY, CDR2 SAAADI. The V gene lost 3 bases and the J gene lost 3 bases, with 15 bases spanning the gap. The CDR3 is made up of 15 amino acids. CDR3 amino acids: CASSDPQAGLYEQYF. CDR3 bases: TGCGCCAGCAGTGACCCCCAGGCGGGCCTCTACGAGCAGTACTTC.

With regard to this clone: The sample contains more than one DNA sequence encoding this CDR3. The chain couples TRBV5-4 to TRBJ2-5; the match to TRBD1 covers 8 bases. With 4 bases clipped from V and 5 bases from J, the junction kept 7 bases outside the gene matches. The germline gives CDR1 SGHNT, CDR2 YYREEE (reference sequence). The CDR3 sequence is 14 residues long. The CDR3 sequence is CASSLTGVGETQYF. The CDR3 DNA sequence: TGTGCCAGCAGCCTGACAGGGGTGGGGGAGACCCAGTACTTC.

The gene calls are TRBV10-3 and TRBJ2-3; D is undetermined. Germline V gene data show CDR1 as ENHRY and CDR2 as SYGVKD. The CDR3 length is 13 residues. V gave up 11 bases and J gave up 1 base, with 13 bases separating them. Written as DNA, the CDR3 is TGTGCCTCGCACCTCGGGCGCACAGATACGCAGTATTTT. It codes for CASHLGRTDTQYF.

This rearrangement joins TRBV6-6 to TRBJ2-1; tentatively, D is TRBD2 (5 bases). Trimming took 6 bases from V and 5 from J, leaving 17 bases between them. Germline loops: CDR1 MNHNY, CDR2 SVGAGI (reference sequence). CDR3 length: 15 residues. CDR3 sequence: CASSPGRAANNEQFF. CDR3 bases: TGTGCCAGCAGCCCCGGCCGAGCGGCGAACAATGAGCAGTTCTTC.

The chain carries TRBV10-3 and TRBJ2-5; D not certain. V lost 10 bases and J lost 0, with 12 bases in between. Germline V gene lookup returns CDR1 ENHRY and CDR2 SYGVKD. The CDR3 is 13 residues long. CDR3 amino acids: CATGAPHQETQYF. The CDR3 region has the DNA TGTGCCACCGGCGCGCCTCACCAAGAGACCCAGTACTTC.

The genes are TRBV2 and TRBJ1-6; possibly TRBD1 for D (6 bases). The CDR3 length is 14 residues. From germline, CDR1 is SNHLY and CDR2 FYNNEI. Trimming removed 5 bases at V and 4 bases at J, with 9 bases between. In DNA form, the CDR3 reads TGTGCCAGCAGTAGCCAGGGGTATAATTCACCCCTCCACTTT. Translating gives CASSSQGYNSPLHF.

The J gene is TRBJ2-5, the V gene TRBV13, with D unclear. The V end lost 2 bases, the J end lost 0 bases, and 1 base lay between the germline ends. Per germline, CDR1 PRHDT and CDR2 FYEKMQ (reference sequence). This CDR3 is 12 amino acids long. The CDR3 nucleotides are TGTGCCAGCAGCTTACACCAAGAGACCCAGTACTTC. This sequence encodes CASSLHQETQYF.

V usage is TRBV5-8 and J usage is TRBJ1-3; D not resolved. From germline, CDR1 is SGHTS and CDR2 YDEGEE. With 2 bases removed from V and 0 bases from J, the gap between germline ends came to 9 bases. This CDR3 has 15 residues. The CDR3 protein is CASSLLRSSGNTIYF. Here the CDR3 DNA reads TGTGCCAGCAGCTTACTAAGGAGCTCTGGAAACACCATATATTTT.

V gene TRBV5-8 combines with J gene TRBJ1-2, with TRBD1 as a possible D gene (5 bases). V was cut by 2 bases and J by 4 bases, with 15 bases left in between. In germline, CDR1 is SGHTS, CDR2 YDEGEE. This CDR3 has 15 amino acids. CDR3 loop: CASSFRTRGLYGYTF. The CDR3 DNA reads as TGTGCCAGCAGCTTCAGGACAAGGGGCCTCTATGGCTACACCTTC.

J is TRBJ2-7 and V is TRBV9, with D tentatively TRBD2 (6 bases). Trimming shortened V by 2 bases and J by 2 bases, and 14 bases separated the two germline ends. The CDR3 covers 15 residues. The germline gives CDR1 SGDLS, CDR2 YYNGEE. The CDR3, as DNA: TGTGCCAGCAGCGTTGATGCCTCGGGGGCCTACGAGCAGTACTTC. This translates into CASSVDASGAYEQYF.